This T cell receptor (beta chain) came from a study of technical replicates of blood from a few donors. Assay used: immunoSEQ multiplex PCR; TCRdb lists only in-frame clones, some missing. The sample contains tens of thousands of clones, roughly 94% of which appear only once. The CDR3 loop spans 16 amino acids. V lost 4 bases and J 1 base, leaving 15 bases between the germline ends. Germline V gene sequence: CDR1 SNHLY, CDR2 FYNNEI. The chain employs TRBV2 and TRBJ2-3, with D tentatively TRBD2 (6 bases). This clonotype originated in a human donor in good health. The sequenced sample was T cells isolated from PBMCs. CDR3 DNA: TGTGCCAGCAGTGGGGACTCACGCCTTGGCACAGATACGCAGTATTTT. Translated: CASSGDSRLGTDTQYF.